This T cell receptor beta chain was found in a study of blood T cell repertoires in COVID-19. Background on the study: The cDNA or gDNA used as material had been derived from T cells, B-cell-depleted T cells, or PBMCs.

Germline values: CDR1 MNHEY, CDR2 SMNVEV (reference sequence). The CDR3 length is 13 residues. V lost 5 bases, J lost 8 bases, and 8 bases stayed unmatched. Concerning this clone itself: The sample carries other DNA sequences with the same CDR3.

Per the study methods: Amplified reference gene primers provided the basis for estimating nucleated cell counts. Only in-frame clones appear in the TCRdb table, and some are missing; sequencing was by immunoSEQ multiplex PCR. The V and J calls and clone size come from that table; D and trimming were worked out from the DNA. Among 200,000 to 250,000 clones, about 88% were seen once, and the ten largest hold 2.1%. The TCR comes from a woman aged 40-49 years who had recovered from COVID-19. The specimen sequenced was peripheral blood. The rearrangement links TRBV27 to TRBJ1-2; 7 bases map to TRBD1. CDR3 DNA: TGTGCCAGCAGTCGACAGGGCTCGTTGGGCTACACCTTC. It translates to CASSRQGSLGYTF.